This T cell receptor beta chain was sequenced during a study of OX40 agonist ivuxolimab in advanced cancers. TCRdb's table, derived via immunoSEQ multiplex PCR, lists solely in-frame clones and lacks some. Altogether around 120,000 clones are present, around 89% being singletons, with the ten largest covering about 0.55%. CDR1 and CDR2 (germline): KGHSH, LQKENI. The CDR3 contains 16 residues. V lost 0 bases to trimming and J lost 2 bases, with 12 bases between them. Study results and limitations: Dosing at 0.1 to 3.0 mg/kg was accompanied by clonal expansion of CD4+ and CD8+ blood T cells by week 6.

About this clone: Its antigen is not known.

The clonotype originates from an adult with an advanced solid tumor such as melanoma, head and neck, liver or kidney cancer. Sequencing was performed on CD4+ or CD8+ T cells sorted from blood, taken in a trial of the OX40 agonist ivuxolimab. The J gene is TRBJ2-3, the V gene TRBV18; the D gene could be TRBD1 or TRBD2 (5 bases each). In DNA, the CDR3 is TGTGCCAGCTCACCACCGACGAGGGGTAACACAGATACGCAGTATTTT. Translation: CASSPPTRGNTDTQYF.